This paragraph covers one TCR beta chain sequence. The data derive from a study of technical replicates of blood from a few donors. V shed 3 bases and J 2 bases; nucleotides not matched to a gene: 6. Germline CDR1 SGDLS, CDR2 YYNGEE. The length of the CDR3 is 15 residues. Method: immunoSEQ multiplex PCR; TCRdb's copy keeps in-frame clones and lacks some. This table has tens of thousands of clones, roughly 95% appearing once. This TCR derives from a human donor in good health. Sequencing was performed on T cells isolated from PBMCs. V and J are TRBV9 and TRBJ1-2, with TRBD1 matching 8 bases. Here the CDR3 DNA reads TGTGCCAGCAGCGAGGGGTCAGGGGGCAACTATGGCTACACCTTC. Its translation is CASSEGSGGNYGYTF.